The 10 T cell receptor beta chains presented below share a single source sample, sequenced in a study of T cell responses to AZD1222 COVID-19 vaccine. Only in-frame clones appear in the TCRdb table, and some are missing; sequencing was by immunoSEQ multiplex PCR. Of under 150,000 clones in the sample, under 90% are singletons; the top ten hold 1.5% to 2%. The sample was peripheral blood, taken 28 days after the second AZD1222 dose. These TCRs come from an adult who received the AZD1222 COVID-19 vaccine.

This clone came up a few times. The rearrangement links TRBV9 to TRBJ1-1, with a possible D match to TRBD1 (5 bases). The length of the CDR3 is 12 residues. Trimming cost V 3 bases and J 8 bases, with 11 bases left between them. Germline V gene data show CDR1 as SGDLS and CDR2 as YYNGEE. In DNA form, the CDR3 reads TGTGCCAGCAGCGGGGGGATTGGGGAAGCTTTCTTT. Protein sequence: CASSGGIGEAFF. Supplemented by reference TRBV9 and TRBJ1-1, the full variable domain reads DSGVTQTPKHLITATGQRVTLRCSPRSGDLSVYWYQQSLDQGLQFLIQYYNGEERAKGNILERFSAQQFPDLHSELNLSSLELGDSALYFCASSGGIGEAFFGQGTRLTVV.

The chain is built from TRBV10-2 and TRBJ1-5; D is possibly TRBD1 (5 bases). Germline-derived CDR1 and CDR2 are WSHSY and SAAADI. Trimming removed 4 bases from V and 7 bases from J, with 11 bases in between. CDR3 length: 13 amino acids. This CDR3 reads CASSAGGVQPQHF. CDR3 sequence (DNA): TGCGCCAGCAGTGCGGGGGGTGTACAGCCCCAGCATTTT.

J is TRBJ2-3 and V is TRBV4-3, with 7 bases lining up with TRBD1. V lost 0 bases, J lost 6 bases, and 12 bases stayed unmatched. CDR1 and CDR2 from the germline V gene are LGHNA and YSLEER. The CDR3 spans 17 residues. The DNA of the CDR3 is TGCGCCAGCAGCCAAGATAGTATCGACAGGGTTAAGGATACGCAGTATTTT. Its protein product is CASSQDSIDRVKDTQYF.

The chain is built from TRBV5-1 and TRBJ2-7, with D possibly matching TRBD2 (6 bases). The CDR3 contains 15 residues. The germline V and J ends were trimmed by 1 base and 3 bases, with 14 bases remaining between them. Germline assignment: CDR1 SGHRS and CDR2 YFSETQ. CDR3 coding DNA: TGCGCCAGCAGCTTGTCGGGGGTATTGATCTACGAGCAGTACTTC. It is translated as CASSLSGVLIYEQYF.

V usage is TRBV6-6 and J usage is TRBJ1-1; maybe TRBD1 (5 bases). Germline V gene data show CDR1 as MNHNY and CDR2 as SVGAGI (reference sequence). CDR3 length equals 15 residues. Trimming removed 5 bases at V and 5 bases at J, with 18 bases between. The CDR3 DNA sequence: TGTGCCAGCAGTCCTCCCCCAGCTGGGGGTACTGAAGCTTTCTTT. Translated: CASSPPPAGGTEAFF.

The chain couples TRBV27 to TRBJ1-6; D not resolved. From germline, CDR1 is MNHEY and CDR2 SMNVEV (reference sequence). V was clipped by 6 bases and J by 10 bases, with 19 bases between them. This CDR3 spans 15 amino acids. In DNA, the CDR3 is TGTGCCAGCAGCTTCAGAGTGATTCTTGCGTCACCCCTCCACTTT. Translation: CASSFRVILASPLHF.

V gene TRBV3-1 (or the pseudogene TRBV3-2) combines with J gene TRBJ1-2; TRBD1 might be the D (5 bases). The germline gives CDR1 LGHDT, CDR2 YNNKEL (reference sequence). The length of the CDR3 is 14 residues. V lost 4 bases and J lost 5, with 14 bases in between. DNA of the CDR3: TGTGCCAGCAGCCCGGGACCTCGGGGATATGGCTACACCTTC. This codes for CASSPGPRGYGYTF.

The chain couples TRBV3-1 (or the pseudogene TRBV3-2) to TRBJ2-7, with 7 bases aligning to TRBD2. Germline lookup yields CDR1 LGHDT and CDR2 YNNKEL (reference sequence). Trimming took 4 bases from V and 1 from J; bases not matched to a gene: 1. The CDR3 covers 13 residues. CDR3 nucleotides: TGTGCCAGCAGCCGGGGGGGGTCCTACGAGCAGTACTTC. Its protein is CASSRGGSYEQYF.

This chain joins TRBV2 and TRBJ2-7, with 14 bases fitting TRBD2. With 6 bases clipped from V and 2 bases from J, the junction kept 18 bases outside the gene matches. The germline V gene has CDR1 SNHLY and CDR2 FYNNEI. The CDR3 contains 20 residues. In DNA form, the CDR3 reads TGTGCCAGCAGCCTGCCCAGGGATCGACTAGCGGGAGGGAGGACCTACGAGCAGTACTTC. Its protein is CASSLPRDRLAGGRTYEQYF.

V usage is TRBV7-2 and J usage is TRBJ1-5, with D tentatively TRBD1 (5 bases). Germline V gene data show CDR1 as SGHTA and CDR2 as FQGNSA. The CDR3 has 18 residues. Trimming took 5 bases from V and 0 from J, leaving 20 bases between them. The CDR3 bases are TGTGCCAGCAGCCACCGGGCCCAGGGCCGCCTTAGCAATCAGCCCCAGCATTTT. Protein: CASSHRAQGRLSNQPQHF.